Presented here are 25 T cell receptor beta chains from one specimen sequenced in a study of cytomegalovirus exposure and HLA in healthy donors. Primers for the PCR totalled 60 Vbeta and 13 Jbeta. Sequencing used immunoSEQ multiplex PCR; TCRdb keeps in-frame clones, though not all of them. The sample carries 130,000 or so clones, 78% recorded once. The sequencing input was PBMCs. The source is a woman aged 18-29 years in good health and CMV-seronegative.

V usage is TRBV2 and J usage is TRBJ1-3; D is possibly TRBD1 (5 bases). The CDR3 extends over 11 amino acids. Germline V gene sequence: CDR1 SNHLY, CDR2 FYNNEI. The V and J ends lost 4 bases and 12 bases respectively, with 10 bases between them. CDR3 DNA sequence: TGTGCCAGCAGTGGGAGGGGCCTCATATATTTT. The encoded protein is CASSGRGLIYF. Using reference TRBV2 and TRBJ1-3 for the parts outside the CDR3, the full variable domain is EPEVTQTPSHQVTQMGQEVILRCVPISNHLYFYWYRQILGQKVEFLVSFYNNEISEKSEIFDDQFSVERPDGSNFTLKIRSTKLEDSAMYFCASSGRGLIYFGEGSWLTVV.

The V and J genes are TRBV15 and TRBJ1-1; no reliable D call. Per germline, CDR1 LNHNV and CDR2 YYDKDF (reference sequence). The CDR3 sequence is 14 residues long. The V gene lost 1 base and the J gene lost 0 bases, with 6 bases spanning the gap. The DNA of the CDR3 is TGTGCCACCAGCAGAGGCGGTATGAACACTGAAGCTTTCTTT. Protein product: CATSRGGMNTEAFF.

The rearrangement joins TRBV30 to TRBJ1-2; 8 nucleotides line up with TRBD1. With 1 base clipped from V and 4 bases from J, the junction kept 2 bases outside the gene matches. CDR1 GTSNPN and CDR2 SVGIG come from the germline V gene (reference sequence). CDR3 length: 13 amino acids. For the CDR3, the DNA is TGTGCCTGGAGTGAGGGGACAGGCTATGGCTACACCTTC. Translating gives CAWSEGTGYGYTF. Together with reference TRBV30 and TRBJ1-2, the CDR3 gives the full variable domain: SQTIHQWPATLVQPVGSPLSLECTVEGTSNPNLYWYRQAAGRGLQLLFYSVGIGQISSEVPQNLSASRPQDRQFILSSKKLLLSDSGFYLCAWSEGTGYGYTFGSGTRLTVV.

This clone was detected once. The genes are TRBV6-5 and TRBJ1-1; D not resolved. The CDR3 is 15 residues long. V lost 0 bases and J 5 bases, leaving 13 bases between the germline ends. CDR1 is MNHEY, CDR2 SVGAGI, per germline. CDR3 bases: TGTGCCAGCAGTTACTCGCGGGAATTGGGGACTGAAGCTTTCTTT. As protein: CASSYSRELGTEAFF.

The J gene is TRBJ1-3, the V gene TRBV6-5, with 8 bases lining up with TRBD1. In germline, CDR1 is MNHEY, CDR2 SVGAGI. J lost 4 bases, V lost 5 bases, and 4 bases had no gene match. The CDR3 runs to 14 residues. CDR3 region: CASSRQGYGNTIYF. The CDR3, as DNA: TGTGCCAGCAGTCGACAGGGGTACGGAAACACCATATATTTT.

This chain joins TRBV6-6 and TRBJ2-2; 8 bases match TRBD2. The trim removed 2 bases at V and 5 bases at J, leaving 4 bases unmatched. The germline CDR1 and CDR2 sequences are MNHNY and SVGAGI (reference sequence). The CDR3 extends over 15 amino acids. The CDR3 sequence is CASSYGTSGTGELFF. CDR3 nucleotides: TGTGCCAGCAGTTACGGTACTAGCGGAACCGGGGAGCTGTTTTTT.

This clone was observed a few times. V is TRBV30 and J is TRBJ1-2; D is unresolved. There are 14 residues in the CDR3. The V gene's germline CDR1 is GTSNPN and CDR2 SVGIG (reference sequence). V was pared by 1 base and J by 5 bases, with 14 bases between. CDR3 residues: CAWSAEGRDYGYTF. In nucleotides, the CDR3 is TGTGCCTGGAGTGCAGAAGGCCGGGATTATGGCTACACCTTC.

The V call is TRBV25-1, the J call TRBJ1-2; D gene uncertain. Germline V gene lookup returns CDR1 MGHDK and CDR2 SYGVNS. The CDR3 extends over 13 amino acids. V was clipped by 1 base and J by 4 bases, with 7 bases between them. CDR3 sequence: CASSESPGYGYTF. The CDR3 DNA is TGTGCCAGCAGTGAATCTCCGGGCTATGGCTACACCTTC.

The V call is TRBV4-1, the J call TRBJ1-1; a weak D match, TRBD1 (6 bases). This CDR3 spans 17 amino acids. Trimming removed 9 bases from V and 1 base from J, with 24 bases in between. Looked up from germline, CDR1 is MGHRA and CDR2 is YSYEKL. The CDR3 spells CASRRARTVFSNTEAFF. The CDR3 DNA is TGCGCCAGTCGTCGAGCCCGGACAGTTTTTTCGAACACTGAAGCTTTCTTT.

This clone was found once. The rearrangement links TRBV7-8 to TRBJ2-7; D perhaps matches TRBD2 (5 bases). Germline V gene lookup returns CDR1 SGHVS and CDR2 FQNEAQ. V was shortened by 0 bases and J by 0 bases, with 15 bases between the two germline ends. This CDR3 is built from 17 residues. DNA for the CDR3: TGTGCCAGCAGCTTAGCGCGATCAAAGCGGTTCTCCTACGAGCAGTACTTC. As protein: CASSLARSKRFSYEQYF.

Judged by abundance, this clone is medium-sized. This chain connects TRBV2 to TRBJ1-4, with D maybe TRBD1 (5 bases). The CDR3 runs to 14 residues. Trimming took 6 bases from V and 8 from J, leaving 16 bases between them. From germline, CDR1 is SNHLY and CDR2 FYNNEI. CDR3: CASREEGSGEKLFF. CDR3 DNA sequence: TGTGCCAGCAGGGAGGAGGGGTCAGGGGAAAAACTGTTTTTT. The whole variable domain, remainder taken from reference TRBV2 and TRBJ1-4, is EPEVTQTPSHQVTQMGQEVILRCVPISNHLYFYWYRQILGQKVEFLVSFYNNEISEKSEIFDDQFSVERPDGSNFTLKIRSTKLEDSAMYFCASREEGSGEKLFFGSGTQLSVL.

V usage is TRBV2 and J usage is TRBJ2-5, with 10 bases fitting TRBD2. This CDR3 has 14 amino acids. Germline lookup yields CDR1 SNHLY and CDR2 FYNNEI. V shed 8 bases, J shed 4 bases, and the junction held 7 bases outside the gene matches. The CDR3 DNA follows: TGTGCCAGCGGCGGACTAGCGGTGAGAGAGACCCAGTACTTC. Its translation: CASGGLAVRETQYF. Drawing the rest from reference TRBV2 and TRBJ2-5, the complete variable domain is EPEVTQTPSHQVTQMGQEVILRCVPISNHLYFYWYRQILGQKVEFLVSFYNNEISEKSEIFDDQFSVERPDGSNFTLKIRSTKLEDSAMYFCASGGLAVRETQYFGPGTRLLVL.

The chain employs TRBV25-1 and TRBJ2-4, with D possibly matching TRBD2 (5 bases). The CDR3 spans 16 residues. With 2 bases removed from V and 9 bases from J, the gap between germline ends came to 20 bases. The germline gives CDR1 MGHDK, CDR2 SYGVNS. The CDR3 reads CASSEVVGANAGIQYF. In DNA, the CDR3 is TGTGCCAGCAGTGAAGTGGTGGGAGCAAACGCGGGCATTCAGTACTTC.

This chain connects TRBV27 to TRBJ2-2; TRBD2 matches 7 bases. The CDR3 has 16 amino acids. V gave up 5 bases and J gave up 0 bases; unmatched junction bases: 6. Germline lookup yields CDR1 MNHEY and CDR2 SMNVEV (reference sequence). CDR3 nucleotide sequence: TGTGCCAGCAGTACCGGACTAGGCGCGAACACCGGGGAGCTGTTTTTT. This translates into CASSTGLGANTGELFF.

The chain links TRBV30 to TRBJ1-1; no clear D. Trimming took off 1 base at V and 9 bases at J, with 9 bases between the two ends. CDR3 length equals 11 residues. CDR1 is GTSNPN and CDR2 is SVGIG in the germline V gene (reference sequence). CDR3 DNA: TGTGCCTGGAGTGGAAAACAGAAAGCTTTCTTT. This codes for CAWSGKQKAFF.

The chain carries TRBV7-9 and TRBJ1-2; the match to TRBD1 covers 10 bases. This CDR3 region has 13 residues. CDR1 and CDR2 (germline): SEHNR, FQNEAQ (reference sequence). J lost 8 bases, V lost 4 bases, and 4 bases had no gene match. The CDR3 sequence is CASSYRQGAGYTF. In DNA, the CDR3 is TGTGCCAGCAGCTACCGACAGGGGGCAGGCTACACCTTC.

The chain links TRBV5-1 to TRBJ1-2, with TRBD1 identical over 9 bases. The V gene end was trimmed by 4 bases and the J gene end by 2 bases; junction bases not matched to a gene: 6. This CDR3 contains 15 residues. Germline-derived CDR1 and CDR2 are SGHRS and YFSETQ. CDR3 DNA: TGCGCCAGCAGCCATGGGGACAGGGAGAACTATGGCTACACCTTC. It translates to CASSHGDRENYGYTF.

The gene calls are TRBV5-4 and TRBJ2-3; maybe TRBD2 (5 bases). CDR3 size: 15 residues. V lost 0 bases to trimming and J lost 4 bases, with 12 bases between them. Per germline, CDR1 SGHNT and CDR2 YYREEE (reference sequence). The CDR3 loop is CASSLDTGSADTQYF. CDR3 in DNA: TGTGCCAGCAGCTTGGATACGGGGAGCGCAGATACGCAGTATTTT.

The rearrangement uses TRBV25-1 and TRBJ2-7, with 9 bases identical to TRBD2. V lost 3 bases and J lost 2; bases outside the gene matches: 5. Germline V gene sequence: CDR1 MGHDK, CDR2 SYGVNS. CDR3 length equals 15 residues. The CDR3 DNA reads as TGTGCCAGCAGTGACGGACTAGCGTTAACCTACGAGCAGTACTTC. Amino acid sequence: CASSDGLALTYEQYF.

This chain links TRBV7-9 with TRBJ2-5; D gene uncertain. The CDR3 runs to 14 residues. V lost 1 base, J lost 4 bases, and 10 bases lay in between. The germline V gene encodes CDR1 SEHNR and CDR2 FQNEAQ (reference sequence). The CDR3 DNA reads TGTGCCAGCAGCTTAGTCCAGGTTGGAGAGACCCAGTACTTC. Protein: CASSLVQVGETQYF.

The chain uses TRBV30 and TRBJ1-5, with D tentatively TRBD1 (6 bases). Germline assignment: CDR1 GTSNPN and CDR2 SVGIG (reference sequence). The V end was cut by 5 bases, the J end by 9 bases, with 20 bases between. This CDR3 comprises 14 residues. The CDR3 region is CAWEGGANGGPQHF. The CDR3 region has the DNA TGTGCCTGGGAGGGGGGGGCTAACGGTGGGCCCCAGCATTTT.

The chain has TRBV4-1 and TRBJ1-5; 9 bases are shared with TRBD1. V was clipped by 1 base and J by 7 bases; unmatched bases: 11. Germline CDR1 is MGHRA and CDR2 is YSYEKL. The CDR3 sequence is 17 residues long. CDR3 DNA sequence: TGCGCCAGCAGCCAAGGGTTCTTAGGACAGGGGCACCAGCCCCAGCATTTT. Translating it yields CASSQGFLGQGHQPQHF.

This chain joins TRBV6-5 and TRBJ2-7, with 11 bases identical to TRBD2. There are 14 residues in the CDR3. CDR1 and CDR2 (germline): MNHEY, SVGAGI. Trimming took 8 bases from V and 7 from J; bases not matched to a gene: 10. CDR3 nucleotides: TGTGCCAGCCCCGGGACTAGCGGCCGGGAGGAGCAGTACTTC. Encoded protein: CASPGTSGREEQYF.

CDR3 coding DNA: TGCAGCGTTACGGGAGGAGAGAGGGGCTATGGCTACACCTTC. Translating it yields CSVTGGERGYGYTF. The chain has TRBV29-1 and TRBJ1-2, with TRBD1 as a possible D gene (5 bases). CDR1 SQVTM and CDR2 ANQGSEA come from the germline V gene. Trimming cost V 5 bases and J 4 bases, with 17 bases left between them. This CDR3 comprises 14 residues.

The chain combines TRBV7-9 with TRBJ2-3, with a weak D call TRBD1 (6 bases). The CDR3 sequence is 15 residues long. Germline V gene data show CDR1 as SEHNR and CDR2 as FQNEAQ (reference sequence). Trimming took off 6 bases at V and 3 bases at J, with 16 bases between the two ends. The CDR3 DNA follows: TGTGCCAGCAGGTCTACAGGGAAGGCAACAGATACGCAGTATTTT. Residues: CASRSTGKATDTQYF.